These T cell receptor beta chains were read from a single sample in a study of cytomegalovirus exposure and HLA in healthy donors. Using immunoSEQ multiplex PCR, the repertoire was profiled, and TCRdb retains in-frame clones only, with some absent. Of roughly 260,000 clones in the sample, almost 85% were seen once. Sequenced sample: PBMCs. The receptor set was obtained from a woman aged 40 to 55 in good health and CMV-seropositive. Both conserved end residues are part of each CDR3. The D gene is left open where the match is weak. Clone size is shown for a subset of rows, as once, few, many or a class of expanded clone.

J | size | length | D | V | DNA | CDR3
TRBJ2-7 | NA | 12 | NA | TRBV30 | TGTGCCTGGAGCCGGGAATCCTACGAGCAGTACTTC | CAWSRESYEQYF
TRBJ2-1 | NA | 15 | NA | TRBV6-5 | TGTGCCAGCAGTCCAAATAACCACAGGGATGGTGAGCAGTTCTTC | CASSPNNHRDGEQFF
TRBJ2-2 | NA | 13 | NA | TRBV4-3 | TGCGCCAGCAGCCAAGAGCGGGGCGGGGAGCTGTTTTTT | CASSQERGGELFF
TRBJ2-7 | NA | 15 | TRBD2 | TRBV30 | TGTGCCTGGAGTCCCAGTGGGACTAGGGGCTACGAGCAGTACTTC | CAWSPSGTRGYEQYF
TRBJ2-5 | NA | 16 | TRBD1 | TRBV11-3 | TGTGCCAGCAGCCAAGGGACAGGGGATCCAGGGGAGACCCAGTACTTC | CASSQGTGDPGETQYF
TRBJ1-1 | once | 14 | NA | TRBV7-9 | TGTGCCAGCAGCCGTGTAGGCGTGCTGGAGGGAGCTTTCTTT | CASSRVGVLEGAFF
TRBJ1-5 | NA | 14 | TRBD1 | TRBV28 | TGTGCCAGCAGTCCAGGGGGCTGGAATCAGCCCCAGCATTTT | CASSPGGWNQPQHF
TRBJ2-7 | NA | 15 | TRBD2 | TRBV7-2 | TGTGCCAGTTCCCCAGGGACTAGCGGGACCTACGAGCAGTACTTC | CASSPGTSGTYEQYF
TRBJ1-2 | NA | 15 | NA | TRBV28 | TGTGCCAGCAGTTTAGATAGTAAGACTAACTATGGCTACACCTTC | CASSLDSKTNYGYTF
TRBJ1-2 | NA | 14 | NA | TRBV29-1 | TGCAGCGCACTCCCGTTGACGGGTAACTATGGCTACACCTTC | CSALPLTGNYGYTF
TRBJ2-3 | NA | 15 | TRBD1 | TRBV5-4 | TGTGCCAGCAGCTCACAGGGGAATCGGGGAGATACGCAGTATTTT | CASSSQGNRGDTQYF